This entry lists 5 T cell receptor beta chains sequenced from one sample in a study of control samples from healthy donors and cancer patients. Assay: immunoSEQ multiplex PCR; the TCRdb copy retains only in-frame clones and omits some. The sample records tens of thousands of clones, roughly 94% being singletons. The sample comprised blood. These receptors were collected from a man between 60 and 75 years old in good health.

The genes are TRBV2 and TRBJ2-7; perhaps TRBD2 as D (5 bases). The ends were cut back, 5 bases at V and 2 bases at J, with 10 bases in the middle. CDR3 length equals 13 residues. Germline assignment: CDR1 SNHLY and CDR2 FYNNEI. DNA of the CDR3: TGTGCCAGCAGTCGTGGGAGAGCCTACGAGCAGTACTTC. Translated: CASSRGRAYEQYF.

V is TRBV2 and J is TRBJ1-4; 9 bases are shared with TRBD1. Germline-derived CDR1 and CDR2 are SNHLY and FYNNEI. Trimming removed 6 bases from V and 4 bases from J; junction bases left unmatched: 3. The CDR3 contains 14 residues. CDR3 sequence (DNA): TGTGCCAGCAGGGACAGGGGAGGTAATGAAAAACTGTTTTTT. Amino acid sequence: CASRDRGGNEKLFF.

The chain uses TRBV2 and TRBJ2-1; 9 bases align to TRBD2. The V segment lost 7 bases and the J segment 7 bases; nucleotides outside the gene matches: 5. Germline V gene lookup returns CDR1 SNHLY and CDR2 FYNNEI. The CDR3 extends over 13 amino acids. This CDR3 is CASIAGEGNEQFF. The DNA for the CDR3 is TGTGCCAGCATAGCGGGAGAGGGAAATGAGCAGTTCTTC.

The chain joins TRBV24-1 to TRBJ1-4; no clear D gene. The V and J ends lost 5 bases and 5 bases respectively, with 11 bases between them. Germline V lookup: CDR1 KGHDR, CDR2 SFDVKD. This CDR3 contains 14 residues. The CDR3 region is CATSASAVNEKLFF. CDR3 coding DNA: TGTGCCACCAGTGCGTCAGCCGTCAATGAAAAACTGTTTTTT.

A word on this clone: A junction end diverges from the germline sequence, so it may reflect a read error. The chain is built from TRBV6-5 and TRBJ1-6, with D unclear. There are 14 residues in the CDR3. Germline V gives CDR1 MNHEY, CDR2 SVGAGI. CDR3 protein: CASSYSSFNSPLHF. In nucleotides, the CDR3 is TGTGCCAGCAGTTACTCCTCCTTTAATTCACCCCTCCACTTT.